These 32 T cell receptor beta chains originate from one sample sequenced in a study of OX40 agonist ivuxolimab in advanced cancers. Here immunoSEQ multiplex PCR was the method, and the copy in TCRdb shows in-frame clones only, minus some. The sample holds fewer than 80,000 clones; approximately 81% are singletons and the top ten take roughly 6.1%. The source was CD4+ or CD8+ T cells sorted from blood, collected in a trial of the OX40 agonist ivuxolimab. The receptors shown here come from an adult with an advanced solid tumor such as melanoma, head and neck, liver or kidney cancer.

The rearrangement uses TRBV6-5 and TRBJ2-3, with 8 bases matching TRBD1. Germline assignment: CDR1 MNHEY and CDR2 SVGAGI. V was clipped by 2 bases and J by 4 bases; unmatched bases: 8. This CDR3 is 16 amino acids long. CDR3 region: CASSYIQGGSADTQYF. The DNA for the CDR3 is TGTGCCAGCAGTTACATACAGGGGGGAAGTGCAGATACGCAGTATTTT.

The DNA for the CDR3 is TGTGCCTGGAGTGTACATCGTCGGTCTTACGAGCAGTACTTC. It encodes CAWSVHRRSYEQYF. The gene calls are TRBV30 and TRBJ2-7; D is unclear. In germline, CDR1 is GTSNPN, CDR2 SVGIG (reference sequence). V lost 0 bases and J 4 bases, leaving 13 bases between the germline ends. The CDR3 totals 14 residues. The whole variable domain, filled in from reference TRBV30 and TRBJ2-7, reads SQTIHQWPATLVQPVGSPLSLECTVEGTSNPNLYWYRQAAGRGLQLLFYSVGIGQISSEVPQNLSASRPQDRQFILSSKKLLLSDSGFYLCAWSVHRRSYEQYFGPGTRLTVT.

This chain joins TRBV6-5 and TRBJ1-1, with 9 bases aligning to TRBD1. There are 16 residues in the CDR3. In germline, CDR1 is MNHEY, CDR2 SVGAGI. V gave up 0 bases and J gave up 4 bases; unmatched junction bases: 6. CDR3 region: CASSYSGTGRITEAFF. CDR3 nucleotide sequence: TGTGCCAGCAGTTACTCTGGGACAGGGCGAATCACTGAAGCTTTCTTT.

J is TRBJ1-2 and V is TRBV15; D possibly corresponds to TRBD1 (5 bases). The length of the CDR3 is 17 residues. Germline V CDR1 and CDR2: LNHNV, YYDKDF (reference sequence). V was cut by 3 bases and J by 0 bases, with 17 bases left in between. CDR3 amino acids: CATSSPRRDRANYGYTF. In DNA, the CDR3 is TGTGCCACCAGCAGCCCCCGAAGGGACCGAGCTAACTATGGCTACACCTTC.

The chain has TRBV11-2 and TRBJ2-1; D might be TRBD1 (5 bases). The germline CDR1 and CDR2 sequences are SGHAT and FQNNGV. V was trimmed by 1 base and J by 2 bases, leaving 6 bases between them. The CDR3 has 14 amino acids. The CDR3 bases are TGTGCCAGCAGCTTAGGCAGGGCCTACAATGAGCAGTTCTTC. This encodes CASSLGRAYNEQFF.

This chain joins TRBV2 and TRBJ2-2, with D possibly TRBD1 on 7 matching bases. Germline V gene data show CDR1 as SNHLY and CDR2 as FYNNEI. V dropped 6 bases and J dropped 7 bases, with 15 bases sitting between them. The CDR3 runs to 14 residues. CDR3 residues: CASREGAQSGELFF. In DNA, the CDR3 is TGTGCCAGCAGGGAGGGGGCGCAAAGCGGGGAGCTGTTTTTT.

V is TRBV28 and J is TRBJ1-5, with TRBD1 as a possible D gene (5 bases). The CDR3 sequence is 14 residues long. Germline CDR1 is MDHEN and CDR2 is SYDVKM. V lost 6 bases to trimming and J lost 4 bases, with 13 bases between them. The DNA of the CDR3 is TGTGCCAGCAGACCCGGGACCCGGAATCAGCCCCAGCATTTT. This gives the protein CASRPGTRNQPQHF.

The V call is TRBV5-1, the J call TRBJ2-1; possible D gene TRBD1, 5 bases. Trimming removed 0 bases at V and 5 bases at J, with 9 bases between. This CDR3 comprises 14 residues. Germline V CDR1 and CDR2: SGHRS, YFSETQ. The CDR3 sequence is CASSLAWGHNEQFF. The CDR3 DNA is TGCGCCAGCAGCTTGGCCTGGGGCCACAATGAGCAGTTCTTC.

The chain links TRBV13 to TRBJ1-3; D is ambiguous. The CDR3 spans 17 residues. Trimming shortened V by 2 bases and J by 0 bases, and 14 bases separated the two germline ends. Per the germline V gene, CDR1 is PRHDT and CDR2 is FYEKMQ (reference sequence). The CDR3 sequence: CASSLTPQLGSGNTIYF. CDR3 nucleotide sequence: TGTGCCAGCAGCTTAACCCCTCAGTTGGGCTCTGGAAACACCATATATTTT.

This rearrangement joins TRBV7-9 to TRBJ1-2; D is unclear. This CDR3 has 14 residues. Trimming cost V 5 bases and J 6 bases, with 16 bases left between them. Germline V gene data show CDR1 as SEHNR and CDR2 as FQNEAQ (reference sequence). The CDR3 DNA follows: TGTGCCAGCAGCCGGGATCTACCTTCTCATGGCTACACCTTC. Its translation is CASSRDLPSHGYTF. Using reference TRBV7-9 and TRBJ1-2 for the parts outside the CDR3, the full variable domain is DTGVSQNPRHKITKRGQNVTFRCDPISEHNRLYWYRQTLGQGPEFLTYFQNEAQLEKSRLLSDRFSAERPKGSFSTLEIQRTEQGDSAMYLCASSRDLPSHGYTFGSGTRLTVV.

This sequence joins TRBV5-1 and TRBJ2-3; 7 positions agree with TRBD1. Germline lookup yields CDR1 SGHRS and CDR2 YFSETQ. The CDR3 is 14 amino acids. V shed 4 bases, J shed 2 bases, and the junction held 4 bases outside the gene matches. CDR3 DNA: TGCGCCAGCAGCCTACAGGGGTTCACAGATACGCAGTATTTT. Translation: CASSLQGFTDTQYF.

The chain uses TRBV5-8 and TRBJ2-2, with D uncertain. The CDR3 spans 16 residues. The germline gives CDR1 SGHTS, CDR2 YDEGEE. V gave up 2 bases and J gave up 0 bases, with 11 bases separating them. The CDR3 loop is CASSFERLANTGELFF. CDR3 in DNA: TGTGCCAGCAGCTTTGAACGGCTCGCGAACACCGGGGAGCTGTTTTTT.

The rearrangement uses TRBV19 and TRBJ1-2; D gene ambiguous. CDR1 and CDR2 from the germline V gene are LNHDA and SQIVND (reference sequence). Trimming took off 6 bases at V and 5 bases at J, with 10 bases between the two ends. The CDR3 covers 12 residues. The CDR3 region is CASSKLSYGYTF. DNA for the CDR3: TGTGCCAGTAGCAAACTCTCTTATGGCTACACCTTC.

The chain links TRBV4-3 to TRBJ2-1; D unclear. Trimming removed 0 bases at V and 7 bases at J, with 13 bases between. The CDR3 length is 15 residues. The germline gives CDR1 LGHNA, CDR2 YSLEER. The CDR3 DNA is TGCGCCAGCAGCCAAGAAATGGGCCAACCTAATGAGCAGTTCTTC. Residues: CASSQEMGQPNEQFF.

The chain is built from TRBV30 and TRBJ2-4; tentatively, D is TRBD1 (6 bases). This CDR3 comprises 13 residues. Germline V lookup: CDR1 GTSNPN, CDR2 SVGIG (reference sequence). V was shortened by 5 bases and J by 5 bases, with 13 bases between the two germline ends. In DNA form, the CDR3 reads TGTGCCTGGGACAGGTCCAGGGAAAACATTCAGTACTTC. Amino acids: CAWDRSRENIQYF.

V gene TRBV19 combines with J gene TRBJ2-5; 12 bases agree with TRBD2. The DNA end is more similar to TRBJ2-7, so the J call may be wrong. The V gene's germline CDR1 is LNHDA and CDR2 SQIVND (reference sequence). The CDR3 runs to 15 residues. The chain's CDR3 is CASSSSGRASVEQYF. CDR3 in DNA: TGTGCCAGTAGTTCTAGCGGGAGGGCGTCGGTCGAGCAGTACTTC.

This chain connects TRBV2 to TRBJ1-2; the D gene is possibly TRBD1 (5 bases). This CDR3 is built from 17 residues. V was cut by 0 bases and J by 4 bases, with 18 bases left in between. Germline values: CDR1 SNHLY, CDR2 FYNNEI. CDR3 nucleotide sequence: TGTGCCAGCAGTGAAGCCGCCGGGGGAGGGGCGGCCTATGGCTACACCTTC. It is translated as CASSEAAGGGAAYGYTF.

The chain uses TRBV7-8 and TRBJ2-7; the D gene is possibly TRBD1 (6 bases). Germline V gene lookup returns CDR1 SGHVS and CDR2 FQNEAQ. The V gene lost 3 bases and the J gene lost 3 bases, with 9 bases spanning the gap. The CDR3 runs 13 residues. DNA for the CDR3: TGTGCCAGCAGCTTGGACAGAGTCTACGAGCAGTACTTC. It translates to CASSLDRVYEQYF.

V usage is TRBV7-2 and J usage is TRBJ2-3, with 9 positions matching TRBD2. J gave up 3 bases and V 1 base, and 8 bases lay outside the gene matches. This CDR3 is 17 amino acids long. Germline-derived CDR1 and CDR2 are SGHTA and FQGNSA. This CDR3 reads CASSLGLAGVSTDTQYF. The CDR3 DNA reads TGTGCCAGCAGCTTAGGGTTAGCGGGAGTGTCGACAGATACGCAGTATTTT.

The rearrangement links TRBV30 to TRBJ2-7, with D unresolved. The V end was cut by 4 bases, the J end by 3 bases, with 22 bases between. The CDR3 consists of 16 residues. Germline values: CDR1 GTSNPN, CDR2 SVGIG (reference sequence). DNA of the CDR3: TGTGCCTGGACCCCCCCCCGAGGAGCCTACTTCTACGAGCAGTACTTC. Translating it yields CAWTPPRGAYFYEQYF.

This chain connects TRBV5-5 to TRBJ2-7; 13 bases are shared with TRBD2. Germline assignment: CDR1 SGHKS and CDR2 YYEKEE (reference sequence). Trimming cost V 4 bases and J 6 bases; bases outside gene matches: 4. The CDR3 extends over 14 amino acids. The CDR3 sequence is CASSGTSGAFEQYF. The CDR3 nucleotides are TGTGCCAGCAGCGGGACTAGCGGGGCTTTCGAGCAGTACTTC.

This clone has a single count. This rearrangement joins TRBV6-5 to TRBJ1-1, with D unresolved. Trimming removed 2 bases from V and 3 bases from J, with 7 bases in between. Germline CDR1 and CDR2: MNHEY and SVGAGI. The CDR3 is 13 amino acids. CDR3 protein: CASSYDGYTEAFF. The CDR3 region has the DNA TGTGCCAGCAGTTACGATGGTTACACTGAAGCTTTCTTT.

This clone has only one observation. The chain uses TRBV5-1 and TRBJ2-3; D is perhaps TRBD2 (5 bases). Germline V CDR1 and CDR2: SGHRS, YFSETQ. The V end lost 5 bases, the J end lost 3 bases, and 16 bases lay between the germline ends. The CDR3 length is 15 residues. CDR3 in DNA: TGCGCCAGCAGAATACTAGTATCGGGGACAGATACGCAGTATTTT. This translates into CASRILVSGTDTQYF.

J is TRBJ2-7 and V is TRBV5-1; 9 bases agree with TRBD2. The J segment lost 2 bases and the V segment lost 0 bases, leaving 3 bases of the junction unmatched. CDR1 and CDR2 (germline): SGHRS, YFSETQ. This CDR3 has 15 amino acids. CDR3 residues: CASSLGASGTYEQYF. In nucleotides, the CDR3 is TGCGCCAGCAGCTTGGGGGCTAGCGGGACCTACGAGCAGTACTTC.

This chain joins TRBV7-9 and TRBJ2-5; TRBD1 agrees at 10 bases. The CDR3 has 15 amino acids. Germline loops: CDR1 SEHNR, CDR2 FQNEAQ (reference sequence). The trim removed 5 bases at V and 4 bases at J, leaving 7 bases unmatched. CDR3 protein: CASSGGTGARETQYF. The DNA for the CDR3 is TGTGCCAGCAGCGGAGGGACAGGGGCGCGAGAGACCCAGTACTTC.

The CDR3, as DNA: TGTGCCAGCAGCTTCCACCGGGATACATTTTCCTACGAGCAGTACTTC. Its translation is CASSFHRDTFSYEQYF. The chain is built from TRBV7-2 and TRBJ2-5, with D possibly matching TRBD2 (5 bases). The end of the DNA fits TRBJ2-7 better, so the J call may be wrong. This CDR3 is 16 amino acids long. Germline assignment: CDR1 SGHTA and CDR2 FQGNSA.

This chain's CDR3 is CASSLVAAYNEQFF. The CDR3 region has the DNA TGTGCCAGCAGCTTAGTAGCGGCTTACAATGAGCAGTTCTTC. The V gene is TRBV11-2, the J gene TRBJ2-1; D might be TRBD2 (6 bases). V lost 1 base and J lost 4, with 8 bases in between. In germline, CDR1 is SGHAT, CDR2 FQNNGV. This CDR3 has 14 residues.

The chain uses TRBV28 and TRBJ2-3; no clear D. Germline V gene lookup returns CDR1 MDHEN and CDR2 SYDVKM. Trimming shortened V by 3 bases and J by 14 bases, and 18 bases separated the two germline ends. The CDR3 length is 13 residues. In nucleotides, the CDR3 is TGTGCCAGCAGTTTTCAGCGTGAGTCCATTAGGTATTTT. Amino acid sequence: CASSFQRESIRYF.

This chain uses TRBV6-5 with TRBJ2-2, with 8 bases lining up with TRBD2. V shed 2 bases and J 3 bases; nucleotides not matched to a gene: 5. In germline, CDR1 is MNHEY, CDR2 SVGAGI. The CDR3 loop spans 16 amino acids. CDR3 protein: CASSYGTSGYTGELFF. The CDR3 coding sequence is TGTGCCAGCAGTTACGGTACTAGCGGTTACACCGGGGAGCTGTTTTTT.

This clone appeared once. The chain couples TRBV5-1 to TRBJ2-3; perhaps TRBD1 as D (6 bases). From germline, CDR1 is SGHRS and CDR2 YFSETQ. V gave up 4 bases and J gave up 1 base, with 13 bases separating them. This CDR3 has 15 residues. The CDR3 loop reads CASSRSAGGTDTQYF. The CDR3 DNA reads as TGCGCCAGCAGCCGGTCGGCAGGGGGCACAGATACGCAGTATTTT.

The chain uses TRBV5-6 and TRBJ2-7; no reliable D call. This CDR3 is built from 14 residues. Germline loops: CDR1 SGHDT, CDR2 YYEEEE. V was shortened by 4 bases and J by 0 bases, with 11 bases between the two germline ends. CDR3 sequence: CASSLGSHSYEQYF. CDR3 bases: TGTGCCAGCAGCCTTGGGTCTCACTCCTACGAGCAGTACTTC.

This chain connects TRBV15 to TRBJ2-6; unclear D gene. In germline, CDR1 is LNHNV, CDR2 YYDKDF (reference sequence). This CDR3 is built from 18 residues. The V gene lost 4 bases and the J gene lost 1 base, with 17 bases spanning the gap. The CDR3 DNA reads TGTGCCACCAGCACGACGGAACCGGTTGGGTCTGGGGCCAACGTCCTGACTTTC. It is translated as CATSTTEPVGSGANVLTF.